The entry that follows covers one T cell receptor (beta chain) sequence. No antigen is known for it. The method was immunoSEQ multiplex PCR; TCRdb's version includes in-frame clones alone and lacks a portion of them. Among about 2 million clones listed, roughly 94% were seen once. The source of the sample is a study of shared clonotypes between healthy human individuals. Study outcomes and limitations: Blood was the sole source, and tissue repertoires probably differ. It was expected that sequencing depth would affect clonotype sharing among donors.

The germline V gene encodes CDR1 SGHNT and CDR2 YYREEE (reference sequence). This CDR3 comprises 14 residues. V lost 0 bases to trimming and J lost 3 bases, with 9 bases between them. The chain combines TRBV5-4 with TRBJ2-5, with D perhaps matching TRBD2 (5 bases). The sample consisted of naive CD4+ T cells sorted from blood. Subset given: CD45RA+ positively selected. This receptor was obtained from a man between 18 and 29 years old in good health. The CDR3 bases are TGTGCCAGCAGCTTGGATTCGCGGGAAGAGACCCAGTACTTC. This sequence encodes CASSLDSREETQYF.